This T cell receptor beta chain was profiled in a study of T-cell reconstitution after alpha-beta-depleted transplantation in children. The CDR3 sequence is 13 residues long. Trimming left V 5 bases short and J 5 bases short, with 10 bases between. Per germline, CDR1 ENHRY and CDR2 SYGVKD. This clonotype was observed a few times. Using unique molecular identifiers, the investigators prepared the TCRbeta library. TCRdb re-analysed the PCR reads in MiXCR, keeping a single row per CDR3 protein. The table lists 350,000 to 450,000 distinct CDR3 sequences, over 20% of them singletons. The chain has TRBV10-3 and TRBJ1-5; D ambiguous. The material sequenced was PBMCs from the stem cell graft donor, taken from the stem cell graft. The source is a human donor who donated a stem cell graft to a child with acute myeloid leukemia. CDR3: CAISMRSDQPQHF. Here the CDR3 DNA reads TGTGCCATCAGTATGCGGAGCGATCAGCCCCAGCATTTT.